This is a list of T cell receptor beta chains from one sample in a study of T cells after yellow fever vaccination. TCRdb reprocessed the 5' RACE reads via MiXCR and lists one record per CDR3 protein. The sample has over 300,000 distinct CDR3 sequences, 4.1% seen once. This specimen was PBMCs, taken 5 days after the yellow fever booster vaccination. These receptors were taken from a man aged 18 to 35 who received the YFV17D yellow fever vaccine. Each CDR3 is given with its conserved first and last residue. Fields, in order: J gene, clone size, D gene, CDR3 length, V gene, CDR3 protein. A D gene is named only where the DNA matches it firmly. Not every row has a clone size; where given, it reads once, few, many or a size class.

j_call: TRBJ2-3
clone_size: .
d_call: .
cdr3_length: 14
v_call: TRBV4-3
cdr3_aa: CASSQYVGEDTQYF

j_call: TRBJ2-7
clone_size: many
d_call: TRBD1
cdr3_length: 13
v_call: TRBV30
cdr3_aa: CAWAGTGTYEQYF

j_call: TRBJ2-3
clone_size: many
d_call: .
cdr3_length: 13
v_call: TRBV12-3/TRBV12-4
cdr3_aa: CASRAQRTDTQYF

j_call: TRBJ2-5
clone_size: .
d_call: .
cdr3_length: 13
v_call: TRBV7-2
cdr3_aa: CASSLEVVGTQYF

j_call: TRBJ1-1
clone_size: many
d_call: TRBD1
cdr3_length: 16
v_call: TRBV7-8
cdr3_aa: CASSLKRDRGRTEAFF

j_call: TRBJ1-6
clone_size: few
d_call: .
cdr3_length: 15
v_call: TRBV6-5
cdr3_aa: CASSSMHDTNSPLHF

j_call: TRBJ2-3
clone_size: .
d_call: TRBD2
cdr3_length: 14
v_call: TRBV29-1
cdr3_aa: CSVRLAGDSHTQYF

j_call: TRBJ2-1
clone_size: .
d_call: TRBD1
cdr3_length: 16
v_call: TRBV7-9
cdr3_aa: CASSPPTGQGVNEQFF

j_call: TRBJ2-2
clone_size: many
d_call: TRBD1
cdr3_length: 15
v_call: TRBV5-1
cdr3_aa: CASSTRQGDTGELFF

j_call: TRBJ1-1
clone_size: .
d_call: .
cdr3_length: 16
v_call: TRBV5-1
cdr3_aa: CASSLMSLWENTEAFF

j_call: TRBJ2-5
clone_size: many
d_call: .
cdr3_length: 13
v_call: TRBV5-1
cdr3_aa: CASSPETGLAQYF

j_call: TRBJ2-1
clone_size: many
d_call: TRBD2
cdr3_length: 14
v_call: TRBV6-2/TRBV6-3
cdr3_aa: CASRPSGGYNEQFF

j_call: TRBJ2-2
clone_size: .
d_call: .
cdr3_length: 15
v_call: TRBV27
cdr3_aa: CASSLEGRVTGELFF

j_call: TRBJ1-3
clone_size: .
d_call: .
cdr3_length: 15
v_call: TRBV4-3
cdr3_aa: CASSQDHGSGNTIYF

j_call: TRBJ2-5
clone_size: .
d_call: TRBD2
cdr3_length: 15
v_call: TRBV7-2
cdr3_aa: CASTIGASGVETQYF

j_call: TRBJ2-1
clone_size: few
d_call: .
cdr3_length: 16
v_call: TRBV5-1
cdr3_aa: CASSFAAVTSYNEQFF

j_call: TRBJ2-2
clone_size: .
d_call: .
cdr3_length: 15
v_call: TRBV12-1
cdr3_aa: CASSPRGSPHGELFF

j_call: TRBJ1-2
clone_size: .
d_call: .
cdr3_length: 13
v_call: TRBV12-3/TRBV12-4
cdr3_aa: CASSPGLRHGYTF

j_call: TRBJ2-5
clone_size: many
d_call: .
cdr3_length: 13
v_call: TRBV29-1
cdr3_aa: CSVGGSQKETQYF

j_call: TRBJ1-1
clone_size: many
d_call: .
cdr3_length: 14
v_call: TRBV5-1
cdr3_aa: CASSVTGTGTEAFF

j_call: TRBJ1-2
clone_size: .
d_call: .
cdr3_length: 10
v_call: TRBV6-1
cdr3_aa: CASMRYGYTF

j_call: TRBJ1-2
clone_size: .
d_call: TRBD1
cdr3_length: 14
v_call: TRBV4-3
cdr3_aa: CASSRGTANYGYTF

j_call: TRBJ1-2
clone_size: .
d_call: .
cdr3_length: 13
v_call: TRBV11-2
cdr3_aa: CASRKQGQSGYTF

j_call: TRBJ2-3
clone_size: many
d_call: TRBD1
cdr3_length: 16
v_call: TRBV5-5
cdr3_aa: CASSLGDRGRADTQYF

j_call: TRBJ2-1
clone_size: .
d_call: TRBD1
cdr3_length: 16
v_call: TRBV7-9
cdr3_aa: CASSLGRRGRGNEQFF

j_call: TRBJ1-2
clone_size: many
d_call: TRBD1
cdr3_length: 14
v_call: TRBV10-2
cdr3_aa: CASRATGGVSGYTF

j_call: TRBJ2-7
clone_size: .
d_call: .
cdr3_length: 13
v_call: TRBV30
cdr3_aa: CAWSPGRGYEQYF